The 6 T cell receptor beta chains below come from one sample, sequenced in a study of siplizumab effects on memory and regulatory T cells (dated by TCRdb to the late 2010s). Library construction relied on the immunoSEQ multiplex PCR assay. TCRdb took this table from immuneACCESS and kept in-frame rearrangements with V and J called. Such tables lack part of the clones; where checked against another copy, unresolved V genes explain under half of the gap, and the rest is unexplained. Recorded for this sample are some 100,000 clones; approximately 92% of them occurred a single time. The top ten hold roughly 2.6% of the sample. The sample consisted of CD4+ T cells sorted from blood. All receptors come from a human donor in good health. Some clones in this sample may be carry-over from other donors' samples.

The chain combines TRBV7-9 with TRBJ2-1; 12 nucleotides align to TRBD1. V lost 3 bases to trimming and J lost 7 bases; unmatched junction nucleotides: 13. The CDR3 has 18 amino acids. CDR1 is SEHNR and CDR2 is FQNEAQ in the germline V gene (reference sequence). The CDR3 is CASSFLPTGTGGGNEQFF. CDR3 bases: TGTGCCAGCAGCTTTTTGCCGACCGGGACAGGGGGCGGGAATGAGCAGTTCTTC. Full variable domain (remainder filled in from reference TRBV7-9 and TRBJ2-1): DTGVSQNPRHKITKRGQNVTFRCDPISEHNRLYWYRQTLGQGPEFLTYFQNEAQLEKSRLLSDRFSAERPKGSFSTLEIQRTEQGDSAMYLCASSFLPTGTGGGNEQFFGPGTRLTVL.

The chain carries TRBV27 and TRBJ2-6; no clear D. Trimming pared 6 bases from V and 1 base from J, leaving 7 bases between. The germline gives CDR1 MNHEY, CDR2 SMNVEV (reference sequence). This CDR3 has 14 residues. The CDR3 loop reads CASRVNSGANVLTF. For the CDR3, the DNA is TGTGCCAGCAGGGTGAATTCTGGGGCCAACGTCCTGACTTTC.

The chain combines TRBV18 with TRBJ2-7; no clear D gene. The germline V gene encodes CDR1 KGHSH and CDR2 LQKENI. V lost 3 bases and J lost 6, with 12 bases in between. This CDR3 has 13 amino acids. CDR3 coding DNA: TGTGCCAGCTCACCGTCCGGTATTCTCGAGCAGTACTTC. Translation gives CASSPSGILEQYF.

The chain recombines TRBV29-1 with TRBJ1-2, with a tentative D call TRBD1 (5 bases). V lost 3 bases, J lost 7 bases, and 15 bases lay in between. Germline CDR1 and CDR2: SQVTM and ANQGSEA. The CDR3 sequence is 13 residues long. The CDR3 spells CSVDDGRASGYTF. The DNA for the CDR3 is TGCAGCGTTGACGACGGCAGGGCAAGTGGCTACACCTTC.

The rearrangement joins TRBV19 to TRBJ2-1; 14 positions match TRBD2. The CDR3 has 16 amino acids. The V gene's germline CDR1 is LNHDA and CDR2 SQIVND (reference sequence). J lost 9 bases, V lost 3 bases, and 7 bases had no gene match. The CDR3 region has the DNA TGTGCCAGTAGTATGACTAGCGGGAGGGGGTCTGGTGAGCAGTTCTTC. Protein sequence: CASSMTSGRGSGEQFF.

The chain has TRBV19 and TRBJ2-7; the D gene is possibly TRBD2 (6 bases). V was pared by 2 bases and J by 4 bases, with 24 bases between. CDR3 length: 18 amino acids. Germline V lookup: CDR1 LNHDA, CDR2 SQIVND (reference sequence). This CDR3 reads CASSIFPVGSGKGYEQYF. CDR3 in DNA: TGTGCCAGTAGTATATTTCCTGTTGGTAGCGGAAAGGGGTACGAGCAGTACTTC.